One and the same sample provided the 11 T cell receptor beta chains below, sequenced in a study of T cells in Graves' hyperthyroidism and ophthalmopathy. TCR beta CDR3 regions were amplified from RNA. Researchers ran a first-round RT-PCR on the TCR CDR3 using the HTBI primer set. MiXCR, applied by TCRdb to the multiplex PCR reads, yields one record per CDR3 protein. The sample has a few hundred thousand distinct CDR3 sequences, roughly 13% seen once. Sequenced sample: blood. The origin of the receptors is a woman in her thirties or forties with Graves' ophthalmopathy.

This chain's CDR3 is CASSQGTSGGAAKNIQYF. CDR3 nucleotide sequence: TGTGCCAGCAGTCAGGGGACTAGCGGGGGGGCGGCCAAAAACATTCAGTACTTC. The chain combines TRBV27 with TRBJ2-4, with TRBD2 identical over 16 bases. This CDR3 is 18 amino acids long. V trimming: 5 bases; J trimming: 1 base; junction bases outside the gene matches: 5. CDR1 is MNHEY, CDR2 SMNVEV, per germline (reference sequence).

This clonotype was seen ten or more times. Its ends do not fully match the called genes, so a read error is possible. The J gene is TRBJ2-7, the V gene TRBV2; weak D call: TRBD2 (5 bases). CDR1 is SNHLY, CDR2 FYNNEI, per germline. The CDR3 loop spans 16 amino acids. The CDR3 region is CASSERGLDLSHEQYF. CDR3 DNA sequence: TGTGCCAGCAGTGAAAGAGGACTGGACCTCTCCCACGAGCAGTACTTC.

This clonotype was detected a few times. The junction departs from germline at one end; a sequencing error may be responsible. The V gene is TRBV7-3, the J gene TRBJ1-1; 7 bases are shared with TRBD1. The CDR3 totals 15 residues. CDR1 is SGHTA, CDR2 FQGTGA, per germline. The DNA of the CDR3 is TGTGCCAGCAGCTTATCGGCACAGGGGTTCACTGAAGCTTCCTTT. This sequence encodes CASSLSAQGFTEASF.

This clonotype appeared a few times. This rearrangement joins TRBV20-1 to TRBJ2-5; 10 bases are a match to TRBD2. The trim removed 6 bases at V and 6 bases at J, leaving 10 bases unmatched. Germline loops: CDR1 DFQATT, CDR2 SNEGSKA (reference sequence). The CDR3 loop spans 14 amino acids. The CDR3 sequence is CSALAGELQKTQYF. In DNA, the CDR3 is TGCAGTGCCCTAGCGGGGGAACTTCAGAAGACCCAGTACTTC.

For this clonotype: A much larger clone lies a single base off, so this may be a read error. V gene TRBV11-3 combines with J gene TRBJ1-1; no clear D. V gave up 5 bases and J gave up 1 base, with 11 bases separating them. The CDR3 has 14 amino acids. CDR1 is SGHNT, CDR2 YENEEA, per germline. The CDR3 spells CASSPDAQNTEAFF. CDR3 nucleotide sequence: TGTGCCAGCAGCCCGGACGCCCAGAACACTGAAGCTTTCTTT.

A few counts support this clonotype. This rearrangement joins TRBV20-1 to TRBJ2-3; 8 bases match TRBD2. Germline V lookup: CDR1 DFQATT, CDR2 SNEGSKA (reference sequence). The CDR3 is made up of 16 amino acids. The J segment lost 2 bases and the V segment lost 0 bases, leaving 7 bases of the junction unmatched. CDR3 region: CSARDYLAGLTDTQYF. As DNA, the CDR3 is TGCAGTGCTAGAGATTATCTAGCGGGTCTCACAGATACGCAGTATTTT.

This clonotype showed up many times. The chain has TRBV20-1 and TRBJ1-1, with D possibly matching TRBD1 (5 bases). There are 12 residues in the CDR3. The germline V gene has CDR1 DFQATT and CDR2 SNEGSKA (reference sequence). CDR3 nucleotides: TGCTGCGGGGCGGAAGGTCACATGGAGGCTTTCTTT. Its protein is CCGAEGHMEAFF.

In its sample, this clonotype was seen many times. The chain combines TRBV24-1 with TRBJ2-1; 8 nucleotides match TRBD1. The CDR3 has 16 amino acids. Unmatched junction bases numbered 8, after V lost 4 bases and J lost 4 bases. Per the germline V gene, CDR1 is KGHDR and CDR2 is SFDVKD. The CDR3 coding sequence is TGTGCCACCAGTGACCCTGACAGGGGAAAATACAATGAGCAGTTCTTC. Translation gives CATSDPDRGKYNEQFF.

This clonotype has at least ten counts. The chain carries TRBV5-1 and TRBJ2-1; 9 nucleotides match TRBD2. Germline V gene data show CDR1 as SGHRS and CDR2 as YFSETQ. This CDR3 contains 17 residues. The junction had 13 bases not matched to a gene; V was cut back by 1 base and J by 8 bases. CDR3 residues: CASSLRGGAFRIDEQFF. CDR3 DNA: TGCGCCAGCAGCTTGCGCGGGGGGGCCTTTCGTATCGATGAGCAGTTCTTC.

This clonotype was picked up a small number of times. The CDR3 DNA reads TGTGCCAGCAGCGTTTCGGGGGGAGAGAATGAAAAACTGTTTTTT. Protein sequence: CASSVSGGENEKLFF. The V call is TRBV7-9, the J call TRBJ1-4; the D gene is possibly TRBD1 (5 bases). Per germline, CDR1 SEHNR and CDR2 FQNEAQ (reference sequence). CDR3 length: 15 residues. Trimming left V 5 bases short and J 5 bases short, with 15 bases between.

CDR3 sequence: CASSFRVSPLHF. CDR3 nucleotides: TGTGCCAGCAGTTTTCGGGTTTCACCCCTCCACTTT. This chain uses TRBV12-3 or TRBV12-4 with TRBJ1-6; D is undetermined. The V and J ends lost 3 bases and 9 bases respectively, with 6 bases between them. The CDR3 extends over 12 amino acids.